The 6 T cell receptor beta chains listed next were all sequenced from one sample in a study of T cell changes during pregnancy in multiple sclerosis. Libraries were prepared by immunoSEQ multiplex PCR; TCRdb keeps only in-frame clonotypes and omits some of them. There are about 73,000 clones in the sample; 85% to 90% occur only once, and more than 9% lies in the top ten. This specimen consisted of peripheral blood, obtained after pregnancy. Receptor source: a female donor in good health, enrolled as a control in a pregnancy study.

V is TRBV30 and J is TRBJ1-3, with D unresolved. Germline CDR1 GTSNPN, CDR2 SVGIG (reference sequence). V lost 0 bases and J lost 1, with 4 bases in between. There are 13 residues in the CDR3. The CDR3 region is CAWSVGSGNTIYF. The CDR3 DNA follows: TGTGCCTGGAGTGTCGGGTCTGGAAACACCATATATTTT.

The CDR3 is CASSLQQRGHEQYF. CDR3 sequence (DNA): TGCGCCAGCAGCTTGCAACAACGGGGACACGAGCAGTACTTC. This chain links TRBV5-1 with TRBJ2-5; perhaps D is TRBD1 or TRBD2 (5 bases each). The J call could be wrong; TRBJ2-7 is a better fit for the DNA end. This CDR3 region has 14 residues. Germline V gene sequence: CDR1 SGHRS, CDR2 YFSETQ.

CDR3 loop: CASSPGTSGINEQFF. The CDR3 DNA is TGTGCCAGCAGCCCCGGGACTAGTGGGATCAATGAGCAGTTCTTC. The chain links TRBV7-8 to TRBJ2-1; TRBD2 matches 8 bases. This CDR3 region has 15 residues. CDR1 SGHVS and CDR2 FQNEAQ come from the germline V gene. After removal of 5 bases from V and 6 bases from J, the junction contained 9 bases not matched to a gene.

This chain joins TRBV30 and TRBJ1-2; 10 nucleotides align to TRBD1. Germline CDR1 reads GTSNPN; CDR2 reads SVGIG (reference sequence). Trimming at V came to 1 base and at J to 7 bases, leaving 6 bases not matched to a gene. The CDR3 contains 14 residues. As DNA, the CDR3 is TGTGCCTGGAGTGCCCCGGGACAGGGGTCTGGCTACACCTTC. This codes for CAWSAPGQGSGYTF.

This chain's CDR3 is CASSAAGSTDTQYF. For the CDR3, the DNA is TGTGCCAGCAGTGCGGCAGGGAGCACAGATACGCAGTATTTT. This rearrangement joins TRBV6-1 to TRBJ2-3; TRBD1 is a possible D gene (5 bases). CDR3 length: 14 residues. Trimming pared 4 bases from V and 0 bases from J, leaving 8 bases between. Germline V gives CDR1 MNHNS, CDR2 SASEGT.

J is TRBJ1-1 and V is TRBV2, with D unresolved. Trimming cost V 7 bases and J 0 bases, with 9 bases left between them. This CDR3 is built from 13 residues. Germline V gene data show CDR1 as SNHLY and CDR2 as FYNNEI. The CDR3 reads CASTAGLNTEAFF. For the CDR3, the DNA is TGTGCCAGCACCGCCGGTCTGAACACTGAAGCTTTCTTT. Together with reference TRBV2 and TRBJ1-1, the CDR3 gives the full variable domain: EPEVTQTPSHQVTQMGQEVILRCVPISNHLYFYWYRQILGQKVEFLVSFYNNEISEKSEIFDDQFSVERPDGSNFTLKIRSTKLEDSAMYFCASTAGLNTEAFFGQGTRLTVV.